This TCR beta chain was sequenced for a study of blood T cell repertoires in COVID-19. Study-level information: Samples came from the United States, Italy and Spain, spanning acute and convalescent COVID-19. The cDNA or gDNA used as material had been derived from T cells, B-cell-depleted T cells, or PBMCs.

V was shortened by 3 bases and J by 0 bases, with 12 bases between the two germline ends. The CDR3 consists of 16 residues. Germline loops: CDR1 SGHRS, CDR2 YFSETQ. Authors' data handling: Estimated nucleated cell counts came from reference gene primer amplification. TCRdb keeps only in-frame clones here, not all; method: immunoSEQ multiplex PCR. That table is the source of V, J and clone size, and D and trimming were worked out from the DNA. The sample lists about 110,000 clones, around four fifths seen once, with roughly 4% in the top ten. Sequencing was done on a sample of peripheral blood. This clonotype was sampled from a woman between 70 and 85 years old with acute or convalescent COVID-19. The gene calls are TRBV5-1 and TRBJ1-4; possible D gene TRBD1, 6 bases. The CDR3 spells CASSWGQGTTNEKLFF. CDR3 DNA: TGCGCCAGCAGCTGGGGCCAGGGGACAACTAATGAAAAACTGTTTTTT.